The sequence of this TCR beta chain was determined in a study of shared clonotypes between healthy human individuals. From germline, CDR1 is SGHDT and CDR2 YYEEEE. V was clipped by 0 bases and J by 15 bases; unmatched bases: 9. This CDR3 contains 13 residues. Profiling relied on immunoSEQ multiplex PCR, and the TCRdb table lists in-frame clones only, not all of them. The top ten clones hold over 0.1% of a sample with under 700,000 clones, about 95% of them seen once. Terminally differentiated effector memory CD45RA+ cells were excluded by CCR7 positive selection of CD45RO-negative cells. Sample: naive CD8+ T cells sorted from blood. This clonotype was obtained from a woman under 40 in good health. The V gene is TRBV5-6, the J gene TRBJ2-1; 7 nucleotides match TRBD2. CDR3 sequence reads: CASSLVGLHFRFF. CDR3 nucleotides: TGTGCCAGCAGCTTGGTGGGACTACATTTTCGGTTCTTC.